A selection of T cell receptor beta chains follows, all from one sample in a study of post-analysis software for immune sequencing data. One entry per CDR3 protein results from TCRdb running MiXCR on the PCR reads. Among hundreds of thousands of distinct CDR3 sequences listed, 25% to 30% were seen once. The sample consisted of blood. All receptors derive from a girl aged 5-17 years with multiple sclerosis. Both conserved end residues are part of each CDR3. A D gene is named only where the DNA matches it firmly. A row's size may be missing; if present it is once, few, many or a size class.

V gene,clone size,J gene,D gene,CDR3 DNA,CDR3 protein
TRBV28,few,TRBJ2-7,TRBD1,TGTGCCAGCAGTACGAGGACAGGGAAAAGCTCCTACGAGCAGTACTTC,CASSTRTGKSSYEQYF
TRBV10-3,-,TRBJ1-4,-,TGTGCCATCAGTGAGCAGGGGAGGGGAACTAATGAAAAACTGTTTTTT,CAISEQGRGTNEKLFF
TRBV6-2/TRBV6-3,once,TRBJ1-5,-,TGTGCCAGCACCATGCGGGGCAATCAGCCCCAGCATTTT,CASTMRGNQPQHF
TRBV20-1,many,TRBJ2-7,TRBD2,TGCAGTGGTGGGGCTAGCGGGACCCACGAGCAGTACTTC,CSGGASGTHEQYF
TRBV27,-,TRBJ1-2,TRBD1,TGTGCCAGCAGTTTGTGGGGGACAGGAGCCCAAGTCTATGGCTACACCTTC,CASSLWGTGAQVYGYTF
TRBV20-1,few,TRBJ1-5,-,TGCAGTGCTAGGTCTCAGGGAAGGGGGCAGCCCCAGCATTTT,CSARSQGRGQPQHF
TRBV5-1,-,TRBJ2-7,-,TGCGCCAGCAGCTTGGCGGTCCAGGGGAACCACGAGCAGTACTTC,CASSLAVQGNHEQYF
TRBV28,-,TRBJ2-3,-,TGTGCGAGCGAGGGGGGGGCAGCGGATACGCAGTATTTT,CASEGGAADTQYF
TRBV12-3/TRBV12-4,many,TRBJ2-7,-,TGTGCCAGCAGTTTAACGGCGGGCGAGCAGTACTTC,CASSLTAGEQYF
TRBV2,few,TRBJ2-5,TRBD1,TGTGCCAAACGGACAGGGGCGGAGACCCAGTACTTC,CAKRTGAETQYF
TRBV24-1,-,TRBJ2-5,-,TGTGCCACCAGTGATTTTAAGCTCCCTTTGAGGCAAGAGACCCAGTACTTC,CATSDFKLPLRQETQYF
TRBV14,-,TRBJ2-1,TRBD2,TGTGCCAGCAGCCCGGGACTAGCGGGAGTCTCGGGTGGTAACAATGAGCAGTTCTTC,CASSPGLAGVSGGNNEQFF
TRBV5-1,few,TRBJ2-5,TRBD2,TGCGCCAGCAGCTCTTTTAGCGGGGGCTCGGAGACCCAGTACTTC,CASSSFSGGSETQYF
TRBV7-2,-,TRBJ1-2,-,TGTGCCAGCAGCTTAGATCCAGGGGATGGCTACACCTTC,CASSLDPGDGYTF
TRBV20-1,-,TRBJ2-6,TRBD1,TGCAGTGCCAGGGACAGGGACTCTGGGGCCAACGTCCTGACTTTC,CSARDRDSGANVLTF
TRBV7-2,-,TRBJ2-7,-,TGTGCCAGCAGCTTAGAGGGTACCTATTACAATGAGCAGTACTTC,CASSLEGTYYNEQYF
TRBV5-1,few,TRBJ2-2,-,TGCGCCAGCAGCTTGTACACGGGGCCCGGGGAGCTGTTTTTT,CASSLYTGPGELFF
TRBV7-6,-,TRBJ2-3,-,TGTGCCAGCAGCTTAGCCCCGCCCTATAGCACAGATACGCTGTATTTT,CASSLAPPYSTDTLYF
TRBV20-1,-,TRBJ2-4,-,TGCAGTGCTAGAGTGGGTGTATTAGCCAAAAACACTCAGTACTTC,CSARVGVLAKNTQYF
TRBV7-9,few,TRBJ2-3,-,TGTGCCAGCATTGGTAGTGGCTGGGATACGCAGTATTTT,CASIGSGWDTQYF
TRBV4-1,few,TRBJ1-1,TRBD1,TGCGCCAGCAGCCAGGCAACAGGGGTCGGGCGGGGCACTGAAGCTTTCTTT,CASSQATGVGRGTEAFF
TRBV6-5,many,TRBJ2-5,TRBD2,TGTGCCACTTGGACTAGCGGGGAGACCCAGTACTTC,CATWTSGETQYF
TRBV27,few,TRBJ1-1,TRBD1,TGTGCCACCAAAGGTTCGGGACAGGGTGAGCCTGAAGCTTTCTTT,CATKGSGQGEPEAFF
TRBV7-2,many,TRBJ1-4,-,TGTGCCAGCAGCTTAAAGGGCCCCCGGTGGGATGAAAAACTGTTTTTT,CASSLKGPRWDEKLFF
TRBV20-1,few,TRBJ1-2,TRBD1,TGCGGGGGACAGGGGGCGAACTATGGCTACACCTTC,CGGQGANYGYTF
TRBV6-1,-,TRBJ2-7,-,TGTGCCAGCAGTGAACAATGGACAGCTAACTACGAGCAGTACTTC,CASSEQWTANYEQYF
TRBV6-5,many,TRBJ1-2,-,TGTGCCAGCGCTCGGGGTCTTAACTATGGCTACACCTTC,CASARGLNYGYTF
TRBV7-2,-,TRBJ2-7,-,TGTGCCAGCAGCTCTCTTTACCCCGGAATACGAGACGAGCAGTACTTC,CASSSLYPGIRDEQYF
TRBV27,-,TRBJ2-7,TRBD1,TGTGCCAGCAGTGCGGGACCGACAGGGGGCCCCTACGAGCAGTACTTC,CASSAGPTGGPYEQYF
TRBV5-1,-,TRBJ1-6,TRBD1,TGCGCCAGCAGCTCTACCGGGACAGGGGCTTCACCCCTCCACTTT,CASSSTGTGASPLHF
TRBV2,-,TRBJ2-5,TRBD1,TGTGCCAGCAGCGCGACCTGGGGACAGGGAATACAAGAGACCCAGTACTTC,CASSATWGQGIQETQYF
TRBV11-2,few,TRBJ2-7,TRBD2,TGTGCCAGCAGCTTAGGGTTGCTAGCGGGAAACCTGTACGAGCAGTACTTC,CASSLGLLAGNLYEQYF
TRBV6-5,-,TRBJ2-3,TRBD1,TGTGCCAGCAGTTACTCAGACAGGGGGTATACGCAGTATTTT,CASSYSDRGYTQYF
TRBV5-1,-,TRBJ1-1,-,TGCGCCAGCAGCCCCTTACAGGGTTCGAACACTGAAGCTTTCTTT,CASSPLQGSNTEAFF
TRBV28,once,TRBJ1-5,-,TGTGCCAGCAGTTTAATAGGTTTTGGCAATCAGCCCCAGCATTTT,CASSLIGFGNQPQHF
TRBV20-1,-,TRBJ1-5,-,TGCAGTGCTAGAGATTACAGTAGCAATCAGCCCCAGCATTTT,CSARDYSSNQPQHF
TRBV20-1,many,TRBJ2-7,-,TGCAGTGCCACGGAAATAGGATATGAGCAGTACTTC,CSATEIGYEQYF
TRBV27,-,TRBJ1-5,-,TGTGCCAGCAAATTGGGATATAGCAATCAGCCCCAGCATTTT,CASKLGYSNQPQHF
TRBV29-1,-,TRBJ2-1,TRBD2,TGCAGCGTTGAATTGCGGGCGACTAGCGCACCGTTGATGGGCAATGAGCAGTTCTTC,CSVELRATSAPLMGNEQFF
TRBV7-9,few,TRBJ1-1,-,TGTGCCAGCAGCTTAGCGCGCGGGGTTGAAGCTTTCTTT,CASSLARGVEAFF
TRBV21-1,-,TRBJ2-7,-,TGTGCCAGCAGCAAAGACTACAGTTTGGTCTCCTACGAGCAGTACTTC,CASSKDYSLVSYEQYF
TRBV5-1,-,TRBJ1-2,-,TGCGCCAGCAGCTTGAATCTTAACTATGGCTACACCTTC,CASSLNLNYGYTF
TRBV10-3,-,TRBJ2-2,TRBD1,TGTGCCATCAGGCGGGACAGGGGGCACACCGGGGAGCTGTTTTTT,CAIRRDRGHTGELFF
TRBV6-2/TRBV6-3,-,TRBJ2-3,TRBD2,TGTGCCAGCAGTTACTCTGCAGGGACTAGCTCCGGGGATACGCAGTATTTT,CASSYSAGTSSGDTQYF
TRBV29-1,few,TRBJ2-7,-,TGCAGCGTTGAAACGGGGTCCCCATACAATGAGCAGTACTTC,CSVETGSPYNEQYF